This is a list of T cell receptor beta chains from one sample in a study of draining lymph node invasion in breast cancer. TCRdb ran MiXCR on the bulk RNA-seq reads and lists one entry per CDR3 protein. The table has a few thousand distinct CDR3 sequences, about 68% seen once. The sequenced material came from sorted memory Tregs from a lymph node. These TCRs come from a female donor with luminal breast cancer. CDR3s include the opening cysteine and the closing phenylalanine or tryptophan.

>TRBV9|TRBJ2-1|15
CASSVLSGGAFEQFF
>TRBV12-3/TRBV12-4|TRBJ1-5|12
CASSLGPQPQHF
>TRBV3-1|TRBJ2-7|15
CASSQPGTGAYEQYF
>TRBV6-5|TRBJ1-2|14
CASSSRTYGYGYTF
>TRBV25-1|TRBJ1-3|14
CASSEERTGNTIYF
>TRBV20-1|TRBJ1-5|14
CSAKRSQAHQPQHF
>TRBV5-5|TRBJ1-2|14
CASSYDSGVLGYTF
>TRBV19|TRBJ1-2|15
CASNSAGGVNYGYTF
>TRBV5-1|TRBJ2-2|8
CDLGELFF
>TRBV23-1|TRBJ1-2|17
CASSHPAIGGMDYGYTF
>TRBV7-2|TRBJ1-1|14
CASSPMSLNTEAFF
>TRBV20-1|TRBJ1-5|15
CSASRVGGVSQPQHF
>TRBV4-2|TRBJ2-1|13
CASSQDRRGMQFF
>TRBV20-1|TRBJ1-5|12
CSARALRQPQHF
>TRBV5-6|TRBJ1-1|16
CASSQIMRALETEAFF
>TRBV4-2|TRBJ1-1|18
CASSQDPRTFIQNTEAFF